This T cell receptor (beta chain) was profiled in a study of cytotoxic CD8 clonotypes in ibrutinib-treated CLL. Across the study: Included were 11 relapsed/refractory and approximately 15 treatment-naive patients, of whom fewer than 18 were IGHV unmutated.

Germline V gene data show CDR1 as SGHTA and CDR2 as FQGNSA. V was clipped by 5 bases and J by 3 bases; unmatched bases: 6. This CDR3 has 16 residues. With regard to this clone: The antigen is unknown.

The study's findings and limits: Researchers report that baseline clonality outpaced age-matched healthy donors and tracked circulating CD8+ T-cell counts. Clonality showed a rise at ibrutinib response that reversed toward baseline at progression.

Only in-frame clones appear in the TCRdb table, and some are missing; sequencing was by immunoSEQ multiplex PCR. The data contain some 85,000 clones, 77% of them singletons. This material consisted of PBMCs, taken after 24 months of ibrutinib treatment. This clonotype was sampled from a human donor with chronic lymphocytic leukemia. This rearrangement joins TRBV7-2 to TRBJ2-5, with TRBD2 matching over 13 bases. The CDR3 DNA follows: TGTGCCAGCAGCGCTGGACTAGCGGGGGCAAAAGAGACCCAGTACTTC. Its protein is CASSAGLAGAKETQYF.